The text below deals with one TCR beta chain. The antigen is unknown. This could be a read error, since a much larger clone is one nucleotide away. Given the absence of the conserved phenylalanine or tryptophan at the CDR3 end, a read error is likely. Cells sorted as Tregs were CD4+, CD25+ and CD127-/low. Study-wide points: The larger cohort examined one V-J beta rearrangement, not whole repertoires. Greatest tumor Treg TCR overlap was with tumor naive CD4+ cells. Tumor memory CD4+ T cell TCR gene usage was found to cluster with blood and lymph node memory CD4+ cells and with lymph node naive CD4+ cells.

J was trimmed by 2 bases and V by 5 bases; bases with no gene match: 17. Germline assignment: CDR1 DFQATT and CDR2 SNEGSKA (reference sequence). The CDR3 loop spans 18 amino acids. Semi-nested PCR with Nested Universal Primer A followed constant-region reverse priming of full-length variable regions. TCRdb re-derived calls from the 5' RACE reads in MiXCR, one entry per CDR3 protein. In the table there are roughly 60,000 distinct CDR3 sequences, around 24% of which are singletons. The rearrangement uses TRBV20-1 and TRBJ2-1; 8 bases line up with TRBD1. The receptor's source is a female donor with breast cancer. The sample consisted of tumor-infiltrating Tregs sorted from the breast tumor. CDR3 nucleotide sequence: TGCAGTGCTTTTTCCGACCAAGGGACAGGAAAAACCTACAATGAGCAGTTCATC. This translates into CSAFSDQGTGKTYNEQFI.